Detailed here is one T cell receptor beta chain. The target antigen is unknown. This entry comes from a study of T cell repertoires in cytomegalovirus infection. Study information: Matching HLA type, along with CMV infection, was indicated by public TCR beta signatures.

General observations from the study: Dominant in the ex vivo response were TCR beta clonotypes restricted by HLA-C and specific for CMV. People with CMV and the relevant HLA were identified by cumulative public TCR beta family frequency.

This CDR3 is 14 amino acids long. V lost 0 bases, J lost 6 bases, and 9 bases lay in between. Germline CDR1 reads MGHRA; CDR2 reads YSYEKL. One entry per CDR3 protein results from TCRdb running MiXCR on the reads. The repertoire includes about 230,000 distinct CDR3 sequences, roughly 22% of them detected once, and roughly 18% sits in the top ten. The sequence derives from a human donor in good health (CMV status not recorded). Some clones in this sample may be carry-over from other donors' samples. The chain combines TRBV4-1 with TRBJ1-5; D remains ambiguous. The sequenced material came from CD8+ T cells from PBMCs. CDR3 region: CASSQDGVGQPQHF. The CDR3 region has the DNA TGCGCCAGCAGCCAAGATGGGGTTGGTCAGCCCCAGCATTTT.